This T cell receptor (beta chain) was documented in a study of CD8+ T cells in alopecia areata. Extracted RNA was reverse transcribed into cDNA, the sequencing template. Clones were read by immunoSEQ multiplex PCR, and TCRdb kept only the in-frame ones, dropping some. The profile covers 150,000 or so clones, with about 50% appearing a single time and 15% to 20% taken by the ten largest. V shed 6 bases and J 7 bases; nucleotides not matched to a gene: 8. The CDR3 runs to 13 residues. CDR1 and CDR2 from the germline V gene are MNHEY and SVGAGI. The sequencing here drew on CD8+ T cells sorted from blood, taken at week 0. The chain is built from TRBV6-5 and TRBJ2-7, with 8 bases aligning to TRBD2. The TCR was taken from a human donor with alopecia areata. CDR3 nucleotides: TGTGCCAGCAGCCTAGCGGGCCCTAGGGAGCAGTACTTC. Its protein is CASSLAGPREQYF.